This passage covers 9 T cell receptor beta chains from one sample sequenced in a study of graft-versus-host responses after intestinal transplantation. The repertoire was sequenced with immunoSEQ multiplex PCR; TCRdb's copy has only in-frame clones and lacks some. This table has nearly 20,000 clones, roughly 86% appearing once. The sequencing used PBMCs, collected approximately 220 days after intestinal transplant. These TCRs come from a human patient who received an intestinal transplant, so some T cells may come from the graft donor.

The V call is TRBV14, the J call TRBJ1-6, with D perhaps TRBD1 (5 bases). V was cut by 0 bases and J by 8 bases, with 17 bases left in between. Germline CDR1 is SGHDN and CDR2 is FVKESK. The CDR3 is 17 amino acids. CDR3 sequence: CASSQDYWGRAHSPLHF. In nucleotides, the CDR3 is TGTGCCAGCAGCCAAGATTATTGGGGACGGGCCCATTCACCCCTCCACTTT.

The genes are TRBV6-4 and TRBJ2-2, with 7 bases aligning to TRBD1. This CDR3 has 14 residues. V shed 6 bases and J 5 bases; nucleotides not matched to a gene: 6. Germline CDR1 reads MRHNA; CDR2 reads SNTAGT. The CDR3 coding sequence is TGTGCCAGCAGCATAACAGGGGAAACCGGGGAGCTGTTTTTT. It codes for CASSITGETGELFF.

CDR3 in amino acids: CAWSAGSLTYEQFF. In DNA form, the CDR3 reads TGTGCCTGGAGTGCCGGGTCCCTTACTTATGAGCAGTTCTTC. The rearrangement uses TRBV30 and TRBJ2-1, with D unresolved. The length of the CDR3 is 14 residues. V shed 1 base and J shed 8 bases, with 15 bases lying between them. CDR1 is GTSNPN, CDR2 SVGIG, per germline (reference sequence).

The gene calls are TRBV16 and TRBJ1-5; D gene uncertain. Deletions cut 4 bases from V and 5 bases from J, with 12 bases between. The CDR3 is 14 amino acids. The germline V gene encodes CDR1 KGHSY and CDR2 FQNENV. The CDR3, as DNA: TGTGCCAGCAGCCTTCCTCATATTGATCAGCCCCAGCATTTT. The encoded protein is CASSLPHIDQPQHF.

The rearrangement joins TRBV28 to TRBJ1-1; D remains ambiguous. Trimming stripped 1 base from V and 2 bases from J, with 11 bases between. This CDR3 has 15 amino acids. Germline V gives CDR1 MDHEN, CDR2 SYDVKM. DNA for the CDR3: TGTGCCAGCAGTTTATTTTCATCAGCTAACACTGAAGCTTTCTTT. This translates into CASSLFSSANTEAFF.

In its sample, this clone was seen once. The V gene is TRBV7-9, the J gene TRBJ2-1; D could derive from TRBD1 or TRBD2 (5 bases each). This CDR3 is 13 amino acids long. V lost 1 base to trimming and J lost 5 bases, with 6 bases between them. From germline, CDR1 is SEHNR and CDR2 FQNEAQ (reference sequence). The CDR3 DNA is TGTGCCAGCAGCTTAGGGGGACACAATGAGCAGTTCTTC. This gives the protein CASSLGGHNEQFF. The full variable domain, completed using reference TRBV7-9 and TRBJ2-1, is DTGVSQNPRHKITKRGQNVTFRCDPISEHNRLYWYRQTLGQGPEFLTYFQNEAQLEKSRLLSDRFSAERPKGSFSTLEIQRTEQGDSAMYLCASSLGGHNEQFFGPGTRLTVL.

This chain joins TRBV11-2 and TRBJ1-1; 9 bases line up with TRBD1. Germline CDR1 SGHAT, CDR2 FQNNGV. J lost 1 base, V lost 6 bases, and 12 bases had no gene match. The CDR3 contains 17 residues. The CDR3 DNA follows: TGTGCCAGCAGTCCCACGGGACAGGGAGGCCGGAACACTGAAGCTTTCTTT. Translating it yields CASSPTGQGGRNTEAFF.

The V gene is TRBV29-1, the J gene TRBJ1-2; TRBD1 aligns across 9 bases. Germline V CDR1 and CDR2: SQVTM, ANQGSEA. Germline trimming cut 3 bases from V and 4 bases from J; bases unmatched to any gene: 9. The CDR3 contains 15 residues. The CDR3 loop reads CSVELPQGAIYGYTF. CDR3 sequence (DNA): TGCAGCGTTGAGCTACCACAGGGGGCGATCTATGGCTACACCTTC.

Only one count was recorded for this clone. The chain has TRBV30 and TRBJ1-5; tentatively, D is TRBD1 (5 bases). Trimming shortened V by 0 bases and J by 5 bases, and 8 bases separated the two germline ends. CDR1 GTSNPN and CDR2 SVGIG come from the germline V gene (reference sequence). The CDR3 is made up of 13 amino acids. The CDR3 sequence: CAWSVSRDQPQHF. The CDR3 DNA reads as TGTGCCTGGAGTGTATCCAGGGATCAGCCCCAGCATTTT.